This TCR beta chain was sequenced for a study of blood T cell repertoires in COVID-19. Study information: COVID-19 samples from acute and convalescent phases originated in the United States, Italy and Spain. PBMCs, B-cell-depleted T cells, or T cells were the source of the cDNA or gDNA that made up the material.

Germline lookup yields CDR1 MNHEY and CDR2 SVGAGI. V dropped 9 bases and J dropped 4 bases, with 12 bases sitting between them. This CDR3 is 12 amino acids long. Original data processing: Reference gene primer amplification yielded estimated nucleated cell counts. Repertoires were generated with immunoSEQ multiplex PCR, while TCRdb's copy carries only in-frame clones and drops some. That table is the source of V, J and clone size, and D and trimming were worked out from the DNA. Seen here are some 490,000 clones, approximately 83% observed once, and the top ten hold approximately 2.9%. V is TRBV6-5 and J is TRBJ1-2; possibly TRBD1 for D (6 bases). The TCR was taken from a human donor in a cohort sampled during active COVID-19. The sample was peripheral blood. The CDR3 DNA is TGTGCCAGTTCACAGGGTCTCTATGGCTACACCTTC. This sequence encodes CASSQGLYGYTF.